This TCR beta chain was identified during a study of T cells in Graves' hyperthyroidism and ophthalmopathy (dated by TCRdb to the late 2010s). About the investigation overall: To identify distinguishing TCR V-J signatures, a discovery cohort of about 95 patients was used, comprising under 45 with Graves' ophthalmopathy and around 60 with stable Graves' hyperthyroidism. Prospective prediction of ophthalmopathy was tested in an independent validation cohort of 18 to 20 hyperthyroidism patients and some 17 patients who later progressed to ophthalmopathy. For training and testing, the 100 or so patients in the discovery cohort were randomly divided in a 7:3 ratio. The study also compared thyroid tissue and blood T-cell repertoires from about 6 Graves' hyperthyroidism patients. After sampling, hyperthyroidism patients received methimazole starting at 30 mg daily, and ophthalmopathy patients received high-dose intravenous methylprednisolone. The paper describes TCR Vbeta CDR3 sequencing of 135 peripheral blood samples, made up of 43 ophthalmopathy patients, 70 to 80 hyperthyroidism patients and roughly 17 progressor patients. Summary of the overall study and its limitations: During validation, the model predicted progression to ophthalmopathy a median of roughly six months ahead of onset, with around 70% sensitivity and about 72% specificity. No statistical method was used to set the sample size in advance, and investigators knew the group allocation. A 13 V-J signature model separated ophthalmopathy from stable hyperthyroidism, with over 85% sensitivity and roughly 81% specificity in cross-validation and 80%/75% in testing. Most expanded thyroid clonotypes (frequency above 0.001) were also detected in blood, a finding suggesting that blood repertoires may reflect thyroid immune responses.

Amplification of TCR beta CDR3 regions was carried out from RNA transcripts. For the first round of RT-PCR on the TCR CDR3, the HTBI primer set was used together with the Qiagen OneStep RT-PCR kit. Libraries were constructed in a second round of multiplex PCR, after which size selection and purification were carried out. Paired-end sequencing of the libraries was performed with 100 bp reads on an Illumina HiSeq2000. On the authors' methods: Raw data were processed with SOAPnuke, discarding reads with adapters, uncalled bases, mean Phred below 15, or no exact constant-primer or identifier match. COPE v1.2.5 was used to merge the high-quality paired reads, and each unique nucleotide sequence was defined as a clonotype. MiTCR v1.1 was used to align the clonotypes against IMGT TRBV, TRBD and TRBJ reference segments. Only V-J combinations with frequency above 0.0001, covering 99% to 99.2% of repertoires, were analysed. The TCS score was defined as F50 (clonal expansion) divided by E x V (chaos), with BLOSUM62-based TCRdist calculated between CDR3 peptides within each V-J. Welch's t-statistics and random forest reduced around 510 V-J features to roughly 13, which were used in a naive Bayes classifier (R e1071). The Morisita-Horn index was used to measure how similar the thyroid and blood repertoires were. TCRdb reprocessed the public reads (quality trimming at Q25 with fastp, clone calling with MiXCR) and kept in-frame beta chains. Rows merge per CDR3 protein into single entries with the most common DNA and genes. The authors' filters were not applied to this entry. The table for this sample lists 600,000 to 700,000 distinct CDR3 sequences; less than 45% of them were counted only once. About 7.7% of the sample lies in the top ten.

CDR1 KGHDR and CDR2 SFDVKD are derived from the germline V gene. V drops 3 bases and J drops 6 bases, leaving 11 bases in between. The CDR3 covers 14 residues, taking in both the cysteine and the phenylalanine. CDR3 DNA only is kept here, 42 bases in frame from base 1. This clonotype was counted at least ten times. This receptor's antigen is unknown. No quality values exist for individual bases; no much larger clone is one base distant. The study excluded patients with uncontrolled infections, other autoimmune diseases, pregnancy or lactation. Clinical symptoms, serum thyroxine and TRAb, thyroid ultrasound, and orbital computed tomography formed the basis for the diagnoses. Trizol reagent was used to extract total RNA, and RNA quality was then checked on an Agilent 2100 Bioanalyzer.

This clonotype was obtained from an adult man with Graves' disease, either hyperthyroidism or ophthalmopathy (not recorded which). The chain is assembled from TRBV24-1 and TRBJ1-5, with the D gene call left open. Sequences were obtained from peripheral blood or thyroid tissue (not recorded which). The encoded CDR3 is CATSDPRSAQPQHF. The bases are TGTGCCACCAGTGATCCTCGGTCTGCTCAGCCCCAGCATTTT.